The 13 T cell receptor beta chains given below trace back to one sample, sequenced in a study of T-cell memory formation after mild COVID-19. TCRdb fed the 5' RACE reads into MiXCR, producing one record per CDR3 protein. This sample has 250,000 to 350,000 distinct CDR3 sequences, with 15% found just once. Sequenced sample: PBMCs or a T cell subset sorted from them (not recorded which). The receptor source for this set is a man between 18 and 29 years old who had mild COVID-19 (a few samples of this study predate the infection). Cell type and time point are not known.

This chain uses TRBV6-2 or TRBV6-3 with TRBJ2-5; D perhaps matches TRBD1 (6 bases). Germline V lookup: CDR1 MNHEY, CDR2 SVGEGT. Trimming cost V 0 bases and J 4 bases, with 15 bases left between them. CDR3 size: 16 residues. The DNA of the CDR3 is TGTGCCAGCAGTTACTCGAAACAGGGCAGGGGAGAGACCCAGTACTTC. This codes for CASSYSKQGRGETQYF.

The CDR3 reads CASSLVRSGANVLTF. In DNA form, the CDR3 reads TGCGCCAGCAGCTTGGTCAGGTCTGGGGCCAACGTCCTGACTTTC. V is TRBV5-1 and J is TRBJ2-6; D not resolved. CDR3 length: 15 amino acids. Germline assignment: CDR1 SGHRS and CDR2 YFSETQ. Trimming left V 0 bases short and J 1 base short, with 5 bases between.

The chain recombines TRBV6-2 or TRBV6-3 with TRBJ2-7; TRBD2 matches 9 bases. Germline V CDR1 and CDR2: MNHEY, SVGEGT. The J segment lost 2 bases and the V segment lost 4 bases, leaving 3 bases of the junction unmatched. The CDR3 totals 14 residues. The CDR3 is CASSSAGGTYEQYF. The CDR3 region has the DNA TGTGCCAGCAGTTCCGCGGGGGGGACCTACGAGCAGTACTTC.

CDR3 DNA sequence: TGCGCCAGCAGCCAAGAGATGGGGGGGTTACAAGAGACCCAGTACTTC. This codes for CASSQEMGGLQETQYF. This chain joins TRBV4-1 and TRBJ2-5, with 7 bases that match TRBD2. V lost 0 bases and J lost 2; bases outside the gene matches: 6. Per germline, CDR1 MGHRA and CDR2 YSYEKL. CDR3 length: 16 amino acids.

The gene calls are TRBV12-3 or TRBV12-4 and TRBJ2-2; D perhaps matches TRBD1 (5 bases). V was cut by 5 bases and J by 4 bases, with 14 bases left in between. The CDR3 is 15 amino acids. The CDR3: CASSPSGRVTGELFF. The CDR3 DNA reads as TGTGCCAGCAGTCCCTCAGGCAGGGTCACCGGGGAGCTGTTTTTT.

This clonotype occurred a few times. This rearrangement joins TRBV12-3 or TRBV12-4 to TRBJ1-6; 9 bases map to TRBD1. The CDR3 is 15 amino acids. J was trimmed by 9 bases and V by 5 bases; bases with no gene match: 8. CDR3 DNA sequence: TGTGCCAGCAGTCCGAACACAGGGGGCTCTTCACCCCTCCACTTT. It specifies CASSPNTGGSSPLHF.

The gene calls are TRBV14 and TRBJ2-3; D might be TRBD2 (6 bases). Trimming removed 3 bases at V and 5 bases at J, with 9 bases between. CDR1 is SGHDN and CDR2 is FVKESK in the germline V gene. The CDR3 is 13 amino acids. CDR3: CASSQPGLDTQYF. The CDR3 DNA reads TGTGCCAGCAGCCAGCCGGGACTAGATACGCAGTATTTT.

The V call is TRBV5-1, the J call TRBJ2-3, with no clear D. Per germline, CDR1 SGHRS and CDR2 YFSETQ. Between the trimmed V and J ends, which lost 0 bases and 2 bases, there was a span of 10 bases. There are 15 residues in the CDR3. The CDR3 DNA reads TGCGCCAGCAGCTTGGCCCCGAGGAACACAGATACGCAGTATTTT. Residues: CASSLAPRNTDTQYF. Using reference TRBV5-1 and TRBJ2-3 for the parts outside the CDR3, the full variable domain is KAGVTQTPRYLIKTRGQQVTLSCSPISGHRSVSWYQQTPGQGLQFLFEYFSETQRNKGNFPGRFSGRQFSNSRSEMNVSTLELGDSALYLCASSLAPRNTDTQYFGPGTRLTVL.

V gene TRBV20-1 combines with J gene TRBJ2-1; no definite D call. Trimming pared 6 bases from V and 8 bases from J, leaving 14 bases between. Germline V lookup: CDR1 DFQATT, CDR2 SNEGSKA (reference sequence). CDR3 length: 12 amino acids. The CDR3 nucleotides are TGCAGTGCCTCGGAAACGCACGATGAGCAGTTCTTC. Translation: CSASETHDEQFF.

This clonotype was observed a few times. The rearrangement joins TRBV20-1 to TRBJ2-7; weak D call: TRBD1 (6 bases). Trimming removed 0 bases from V and 0 bases from J, with 12 bases in between. Germline loops: CDR1 DFQATT, CDR2 SNEGSKA (reference sequence). There are 15 residues in the CDR3. CDR3 protein: CSARDPQGNSYEQYV. The CDR3 region has the DNA TGCAGTGCTAGAGATCCTCAGGGGAACTCCTACGAGCAGTACGTC.

This clonotype was counted a few times. The genes are TRBV6-6 and TRBJ1-6, with 8 bases lining up with TRBD1. CDR1 is MNHNY and CDR2 is SVGAGI in the germline V gene (reference sequence). With V trimmed by 4 bases and J by 7 bases, 3 bases remained unmatched. The CDR3 spans 14 residues. The CDR3 DNA follows: TGTGCCAGCAGTTTCTGGACAGGGAATTCACCCCTCCACTTT. This codes for CASSFWTGNSPLHF.

This clonotype was recorded at least ten times. The rearrangement links TRBV9 to TRBJ2-7; D is possibly TRBD1 (5 bases). The germline CDR1 and CDR2 sequences are SGDLS and YYNGEE. This CDR3 is 14 amino acids long. The V gene lost 1 base and the J gene lost 2 bases, with 10 bases spanning the gap. DNA for the CDR3: TGTGCCAGCAGCGTACAGGGTGTTCCCTACGAGCAGTACTTC. As protein: CASSVQGVPYEQYF.

This chain connects TRBV20-1 to TRBJ1-5; tentative D call: TRBD1 (6 bases). This CDR3 contains 16 residues. V lost 4 bases to trimming and J lost 4 bases, with 20 bases between them. Germline loops: CDR1 DFQATT, CDR2 SNEGSKA (reference sequence). CDR3 sequence (DNA): TGCAGTGCTACCGTTCAACAGGGACGAATGAATCAGCCCCAGCATTTT. Translation: CSATVQQGRMNQPQHF.